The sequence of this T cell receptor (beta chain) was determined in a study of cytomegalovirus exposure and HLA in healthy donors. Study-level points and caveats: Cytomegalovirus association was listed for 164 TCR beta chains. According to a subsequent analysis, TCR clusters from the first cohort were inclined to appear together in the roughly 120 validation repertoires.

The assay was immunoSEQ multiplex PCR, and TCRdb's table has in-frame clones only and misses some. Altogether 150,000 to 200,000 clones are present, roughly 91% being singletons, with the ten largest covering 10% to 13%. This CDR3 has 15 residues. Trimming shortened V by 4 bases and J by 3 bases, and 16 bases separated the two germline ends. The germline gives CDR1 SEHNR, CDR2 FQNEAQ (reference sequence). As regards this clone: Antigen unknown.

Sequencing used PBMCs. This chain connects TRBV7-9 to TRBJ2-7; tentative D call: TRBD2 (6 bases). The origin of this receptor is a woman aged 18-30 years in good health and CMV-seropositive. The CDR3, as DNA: TGTGCCAGCAGCTCGACTAGTATCCGAGGCTACGAGCAGTACTTC. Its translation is CASSSTSIRGYEQYF.